This T cell receptor beta chain emerged from a study of regulatory T cells in long-lasting Graves disease (dated by TCRdb to about 2021). With regard to the full study: Persistent Graves' disease was defined as antithyroid drug treatment for over 5 years with persistently positive TSH receptor autoantibodies. Persistent Graves' disease patients in the clinical cohort had taken antithyroid drugs for around 10 years on average. A total of some 35 samples underwent TCR sequencing: 13 from persistent and approximately 20 from newly diagnosed Graves' disease patients. Peripheral blood TCR sequencing and RNA sequencing compared persistent Graves' disease patients with newly diagnosed Graves' disease patients. The study was conducted in China and was registered as a clinical trial.

In light of the paper, this sample's time point label describes: persistent/refractory GD, antithyroid drugs over 5 years with positive TRAb. For both TCR sequencing and RNA sequencing, RNA was extracted from PBMCs using TRIzol. The diagnosis of Graves' disease was made according to American Thyroid Association guidelines. Patients for the study were recruited at an endocrinology department in Xi'an, China. From each patient, about 9 milliliters of peripheral blood was collected into an EDTA anticoagulant tube. Ficoll Paque Plus density gradient separation was used to isolate PBMCs, and no additional T cell sorting was done. An Agilent 2100 Bioanalyzer and agarose gel were used to assess RNA quality, and a NanoDrop 2000 was used to measure RNA concentration. This clonotype appeared many times. The target of this receptor is not known. No much larger clone is present one base from it, and per-base qualities are unavailable.

Libraries came from multiplex PCR. Sequencing was performed on an Illumina HiSeq 4000. To build TCR beta libraries, CDR3 regions were amplified by Arm-PCR using iRepertoire HTBI primers. Before sequencing, the PCR products went through gel purification. In the authors' own workflow: Gene usage analysis of CDR3 amino acid clonotypes used the approximately 62 TRBV and about 15 TRBJ segments found across samples. COPE and FqMerger were used to merge the filtered high-quality paired reads into contigs. Contigs were aligned with BLAST to IMGT TRBV, TRBD and TRBJ reference genes, and CDR3 was defined per IMGT. Any clonotype with a frequency above 0.1% was classified as a highly expanded clone. Shannon entropy served as the measure of repertoire diversity, while the Gini coefficient captured V-J evenness. Clonotypes shared by more than one individual were considered public. The raw public data were reprocessed by TCRdb itself: fastp quality trimming at Q25, MiXCR clonotype calling, in-frame beta chains only. Entries that share a CDR3 protein sequence are merged under the most common genes and DNA. The V and J calls come from TCRdb's annotation, not from the publication. This sample has hundreds of thousands of distinct CDR3 sequences in its table, and around 20% of those were observed once. The top ten clonotypes cover just under 30% of the sample.

The paper's findings and limits, for the study overall: A larger number of public clonotypes was shared among persistent patients (around 2,700) than among newly diagnosed patients (roughly 980). Only peripheral blood was studied, because thyroid tissue, the primary lesion, was inaccessible. Sequencing and analysis were limited to the TCR beta chain. Lower TCR Shannon entropy and fewer highly expanded clones were observed in persistent Graves' disease patients than in newly diagnosed patients, which suggested clonal expansion. The small sample size was acknowledged by the authors as a limitation that may reduce accuracy.

This TCR derives from a female donor with Graves disease. Source: peripheral blood mononuclear cells (PBMCs), taken when the disease was refractory, from a patient treated with antithyroid drugs.

For the CDR3, the sequence is CASSLRKLGETQYF. The nucleotide sequence reads TGTGCCAGCAGCTTAAGGAAGCTCGGAGAGACCCAGTACTTC. This sequence uses TRBV7-9 and TRBJ2-5; the D gene assignment is ambiguous. Spanning cysteine to phenylalanine, the CDR3 consists of 14 amino acids. The read is trimmed to its CDR3 DNA, 42 bases read in frame from base 1. V is reduced by 2 bases and J by 4 bases, leaving a spacing of 11 bases between them. The germline V gene (reference sequence) yields SEHNR for CDR1 and FQNEAQ for CDR2. Joined to the reference TRBV7-9 and TRBJ2-5 proteins, this CDR3 gives the full variable domain: DTGVSQNPRHKITKRGQNVTFRCDPISEHNRLYWYRQTLGQGPEFLTYFQNEAQLEKSRLLSDRFSAERPKGSFSTLEIQRTEQGDSAMYLCASSLRKLGETQYFGPGTRLLVL.